Reported below is one T cell receptor beta chain. The source of the sample is a study of blood T cell repertoires in COVID-19. Sequencing was performed with immunoSEQ multiplex PCR; in TCRdb, only in-frame clones are kept and a portion is missing. The table records a few hundred thousand clones, around 87% of them present only once. The clonotype originates from a man aged 40-49 years in a cohort exposed to, infected with or recovered from COVID-19 (not recorded which). Material for sequencing was PBMCs or T cells enriched from blood (not recorded which).

In DNA, the CDR3 is TGTGCCAGCAGCTTGGGGACAGGAAGAAATGAAAAACTGTTTTTT. Translation: CASSLGTGRNEKLFF. J is TRBJ1-4 and V is TRBV5-6; 7 bases are shared with TRBD1. The CDR3 is 15 amino acids. CDR1 SGHDT and CDR2 YYEEEE come from the germline V gene. With V trimmed by 0 bases and J by 5 bases, 4 bases remained unmatched.